This T cell receptor (beta chain) was obtained from a study of T cells after yellow fever vaccination. CDR3 length: 14 amino acids. V shed 1 base, J shed 3 bases, and the junction held 2 bases outside the gene matches. Germline assignment: CDR1 SEHNR and CDR2 FQNEAQ (reference sequence). TCRdb analysed the 5' RACE reads with MiXCR anew, one entry per CDR3 protein. Seen here are under 550,000 distinct CDR3 sequences, roughly a fifth observed once, and the top ten hold roughly 16%. This clonotype has just a few counts. This specimen was PBMCs, taken less than 25 days after the first yellow fever vaccination. This rearrangement joins TRBV7-9 to TRBJ1-1; 7 bases map to TRBD1. This TCR was sampled from a man between 18 and 35 years old who received the YFV17D yellow fever vaccine. The CDR3 DNA is TGTGCCAGCAGCTTAGAAGGGACAGACACTGAAGCTTTCTTT. The encoded protein is CASSLEGTDTEAFF. Full variable domain (missing parts from reference TRBV7-9 and TRBJ1-1): DTGVSQNPRHKITKRGQNVTFRCDPISEHNRLYWYRQTLGQGPEFLTYFQNEAQLEKSRLLSDRFSAERPKGSFSTLEIQRTEQGDSAMYLCASSLEGTDTEAFFGQGTRLTVV.